Shown below are 23 T cell receptor beta chains from a single sample sequenced in a study of blood T cell repertoires in COVID-19. Profiled with immunoSEQ multiplex PCR; TCRdb holds only in-frame clones, not every one. This sample yields 200,000 or so clones, of which more than 65% are seen a single time; around 7.5% belongs to the top ten. Material: PBMCs or T cells enriched from blood (not recorded which). The receptor source for this set is a man in his forties who had recovered from COVID-19.

This chain connects TRBV21-1 to TRBJ2-2; the table's D gene call, TRBD1, was not cross checked with the DNA. TRBV21-1 is labeled a pseudogene. The length of the CDR3 is 14 residues. CDR3 coding DNA: TGTGCCAGCAGTGGGACAGCGAACACCGGGGAGCTGTTTTTT. Its translation is CASSGTANTGELFF.

This chain joins TRBV3-1 (or the pseudogene TRBV3-2) and TRBJ1-1, with 10 bases aligning to TRBD1. Germline values: CDR1 LGHDT, CDR2 YNNKEL (reference sequence). The CDR3 consists of 14 residues. The junction had 2 bases not matched to a gene; V was cut back by 3 bases and J by 4 bases. The CDR3 DNA reads TGTGCCAGCAGCCAGACAGGGGGCGGCACTGAAGCTTTCTTT. Translation: CASSQTGGGTEAFF.

The V call is TRBV7-8, the J call TRBJ1-1; TRBD1 matches 9 bases. This CDR3 has 18 amino acids. Trimming at V came to 5 bases and at J to 1 base, leaving 14 bases not matched to a gene. The V gene's germline CDR1 is SGHVS and CDR2 FQNEAQ. Here the CDR3 DNA reads TGTGCCAGCAGCCGCAACACTAGGACAGGGGTCGGGAACACTGAAGCTTTCTTT. This sequence encodes CASSRNTRTGVGNTEAFF.

The rearrangement links TRBV9 to TRBJ1-3; a weak D match, TRBD1 (5 bases). Germline lookup yields CDR1 SGDLS and CDR2 YYNGEE. The ends were cut back, 3 bases at V and 0 bases at J, with 13 bases in the middle. The CDR3 is 16 amino acids. CDR3: CASSGREGISGNTIYF. The CDR3 nucleotides are TGTGCCAGCAGCGGGAGGGAGGGGATCTCTGGAAACACCATATATTTT.

The gene calls are TRBV7-9 and TRBJ1-1, with D tentatively TRBD1 (5 bases). This CDR3 region has 15 residues. V was cut by 1 base and J by 4 bases, with 13 bases left in between. From germline, CDR1 is SEHNR and CDR2 FQNEAQ (reference sequence). CDR3 nucleotide sequence: TGTGCCAGCAGCTTAGGTCACCAGGGAGGCACTGAAGCTTTCTTT. Protein product: CASSLGHQGGTEAFF.

V is TRBV15 and J is TRBJ2-1; D might be TRBD2 (6 bases). From germline, CDR1 is LNHNV and CDR2 YYDKDF (reference sequence). V was trimmed by 8 bases and J by 2 bases, leaving 13 bases between them. This CDR3 spans 14 amino acids. DNA of the CDR3: TGTGCCACCGCAGCCGGGGGTGCCTACAATGAGCAGTTCTTC. Protein: CATAAGGAYNEQFF.

The chain uses TRBV10-3 and TRBJ2-1, with D perhaps TRBD1 (6 bases). V shed 0 bases and J shed 9 bases, with 15 bases lying between them. Germline-derived CDR1 and CDR2 are ENHRY and SYGVKD. The CDR3 covers 15 residues. The CDR3 DNA follows: TGTGCCATCAGTGAGTCGACTCCGGGCAGGGGTGAGCAGTTCTTC. Its translation: CAISESTPGRGEQFF.

The J gene is TRBJ2-7, the V gene TRBV4-3; perhaps TRBD1 as D (5 bases). Germline CDR1 and CDR2: LGHNA and YSLEER. Trimming took 0 bases from V and 6 from J, leaving 12 bases between them. The length of the CDR3 is 14 residues. DNA for the CDR3: TGCGCCAGCAGCCAAGATTTTAAGGGGTCCGAGCAGTACTTC. Its translation is CASSQDFKGSEQYF.

This clone occurred once. This sequence joins TRBV6-5 and TRBJ1-4; TRBD1 is a possible D gene (5 bases). Trimming removed 0 bases at V and 3 bases at J, with 11 bases between. Germline V gene lookup returns CDR1 MNHEY and CDR2 SVGAGI. The CDR3 covers 16 residues. CDR3 sequence: CASSYSFRVPNEKLFF. The CDR3 region has the DNA TGTGCCAGCAGTTACTCGTTCAGGGTACCTAATGAAAAACTGTTTTTT.

V gene TRBV19 combines with J gene TRBJ1-1; 8 nucleotides line up with TRBD1. CDR1 and CDR2 (germline): LNHDA, SQIVND (reference sequence). J gave up 10 bases and V 2 bases, and 6 bases lay outside the gene matches. This CDR3 comprises 13 residues. CDR3 nucleotide sequence: TGTGCCAGTAGTATACCCCGGACAGGGAGAGCTTTCTTT. This sequence encodes CASSIPRTGRAFF.

This chain connects TRBV10-3 to TRBJ2-7; the D gene is possibly TRBD2 (5 bases). This CDR3 region has 13 residues. Trimming removed 7 bases at V and 2 bases at J, with 12 bases between. From germline, CDR1 is ENHRY and CDR2 SYGVKD. DNA for the CDR3: TGTGCCATCATGAGGGAGACCCCCTACGAGCAGTACTTC. Its translation: CAIMRETPYEQYF.

The chain carries TRBV12-3 or TRBV12-4 and TRBJ1-2; D is unresolved. Between the trimmed V and J ends, which lost 3 bases and 7 bases, there was a span of 12 bases. The CDR3 is 13 residues long. The CDR3 loop is CASSLFGEVGYTF. The DNA for the CDR3 is TGTGCCAGCAGTTTGTTTGGAGAGGTTGGCTACACCTTC.

This clone was observed a single time. This chain connects TRBV7-9 to TRBJ1-1; 8 positions match TRBD1. The germline CDR1 and CDR2 sequences are SEHNR and FQNEAQ (reference sequence). This CDR3 has 14 residues. V shed 5 bases and J 4 bases; nucleotides not matched to a gene: 6. The CDR3 DNA reads TGTGCCAGCAGCCGACAGGGGTTGGGCACTGAAGCTTTCTTT. It is translated as CASSRQGLGTEAFF.

The CDR3 protein is CASSLGGGNTIYF. CDR3 sequence (DNA): TGTGCCAGCAGTTTGGGAGGGGGAAACACCATATATTTT. The chain links TRBV28 to TRBJ1-3; D is ambiguous. V shed 3 bases and J shed 4 bases, with 7 bases lying between them. Germline CDR1 MDHEN, CDR2 SYDVKM. The CDR3 runs 13 residues.

This clone occurred a few times. The chain uses TRBV9 and TRBJ1-1; D gene uncertain. V dropped 0 bases and J dropped 5 bases, with 8 bases sitting between them. CDR3 length equals 13 residues. Germline V gene lookup returns CDR1 SGDLS and CDR2 YYNGEE. The CDR3 protein is CASSVAVTTEAFF. Written as DNA, the CDR3 is TGTGCCAGCAGCGTAGCTGTTACAACTGAAGCTTTCTTT.

The rearrangement joins TRBV18 to TRBJ1-1; D might be TRBD1 (5 bases). V lost 2 bases and J lost 8, with 21 bases in between. This CDR3 is built from 16 residues. Per germline, CDR1 KGHSH and CDR2 LQKENI. CDR3 protein: CASSPWEAGLLGEAFF. CDR3 DNA sequence: TGTGCCAGCTCACCATGGGAGGCAGGGCTTCTTGGAGAAGCTTTCTTT.

The chain joins TRBV28 to TRBJ1-6; D might be TRBD1 (6 bases). Germline assignment: CDR1 MDHEN and CDR2 SYDVKM. This CDR3 is 13 amino acids long. Trimming stripped 6 bases from V and 12 bases from J, with 15 bases between. The CDR3 loop reads CASRWRTALPLHF. The CDR3 nucleotides read TGTGCCAGCAGGTGGAGGACAGCCCTACCCCTCCACTTT.

V and J are TRBV5-1 and TRBJ2-2; weak D call: TRBD2 (6 bases). V was cut by 0 bases and J by 6 bases, with 12 bases left in between. Germline CDR1 and CDR2: SGHRS and YFSETQ. The CDR3 spans 15 residues. In DNA, the CDR3 is TGCGCCAGCAGCTTGGGACTAGATAGGGCCGGGGAGCTGTTTTTT. Translating gives CASSLGLDRAGELFF.

This clone was seen a few times. The chain has TRBV10-3 and TRBJ1-1, with D perhaps TRBD1 (6 bases). CDR3 length: 13 amino acids. Germline CDR1 ENHRY, CDR2 SYGVKD. The V gene lost 6 bases and the J gene lost 5 bases, with 13 bases spanning the gap. Written as DNA, the CDR3 is TGTGCCATCAGGAGAAATCAGGGGACTGAAGCTTTCTTT. Its translation is CAIRRNQGTEAFF.

V gene TRBV13 combines with J gene TRBJ1-1, with 8 bases that match TRBD1. The V and J ends lost 3 bases and 5 bases, in that order; junction bases with no gene match: 11. Germline CDR1 reads PRHDT; CDR2 reads FYEKMQ (reference sequence). The CDR3 consists of 16 residues. CDR3 sequence (DNA): TGTGCCAGCAGCTTCCAATTCCGGGACAGGCATACTGAAGCTTTCTTT. Encoded protein: CASSFQFRDRHTEAFF.

This clone was observed a few times. The V and J genes are TRBV3-1 (or the pseudogene TRBV3-2) and TRBJ1-1, with D possibly being TRBD1 (5 bases). Germline CDR1 reads LGHDT; CDR2 reads YNNKEL (reference sequence). V was trimmed by 1 base and J by 11 bases, leaving 11 bases between them. CDR3 size: 12 residues. Here the CDR3 DNA reads TGTGCCAGCAGCCAAGGGGGGGGAGACGCTTTCTTT. This translates into CASSQGGGDAFF.

This chain joins TRBV29-1 and TRBJ2-7; 10 bases line up with TRBD2. The CDR3 is made up of 15 amino acids. The V gene end was trimmed by 5 bases and the J gene end by 1 base; junction bases not matched to a gene: 8. CDR1 is SQVTM, CDR2 ANQGSEA, per germline. CDR3 bases: TGCAGCGTTTTCTCCCCACTAGCGGGGTCCTACGAGCAGTACTTC. Amino acid sequence: CSVFSPLAGSYEQYF.

The chain couples TRBV19 to TRBJ1-1, with TRBD1 matching 7 bases. The V gene end was trimmed by 0 bases and the J gene end by 2 bases; junction bases not matched to a gene: 3. CDR3 size: 15 residues. Germline V gene lookup returns CDR1 LNHDA and CDR2 SQIVND (reference sequence). The CDR3 loop reads CASSIETGPNTEAFF. CDR3 in DNA: TGTGCCAGTAGTATAGAGACAGGGCCAAACACTGAAGCTTTCTTT.